The 14 T cell receptor beta chains reported below all come from one sample, sequenced in a study of blood T cells in healthy people across ages. Primed by a sample-barcoded 5' primer and a J-beta primer mix, a second PCR proceeded for 7 to 11 cycles. TCRdb used MiXCR to reprocess the 5' RACE reads, holding one entry per CDR3 protein. The profile covers about 1,500,000 distinct CDR3 sequences, with approximately 28% appearing a single time and roughly 8% taken by the ten largest. Sequencing was performed on blood. The receptors were sampled from a woman aged 30 to 39 in good health.

This clonotype has more than one count but fewer than ten. V is TRBV18 and J is TRBJ1-4; TRBD1 agrees at 7 bases. Germline trimming cut 3 bases from V and 4 bases from J; bases unmatched to any gene: 8. The CDR3 is 16 residues long. Germline V gives CDR1 KGHSH, CDR2 LQKENI. The CDR3 region is CASSPRGDSINEKLFF. The CDR3 DNA sequence: TGTGCCAGCTCACCCCGTGGGGACAGCATTAATGAAAAACTGTTTTTT.

The table lists this clonotype with a few counts. The CDR3 sequence is CAISEGKGNQPQHF. CDR3 in DNA: TGTGCCATCAGTGAGGGTAAGGGGAATCAGCCCCAGCATTTT. The chain links TRBV10-3 to TRBJ1-5; possibly TRBD1 for D (5 bases). The germline gives CDR1 ENHRY, CDR2 SYGVKD. Trimming removed 2 bases from V and 4 bases from J, with 9 bases in between. The CDR3 length is 14 residues.

This clonotype was counted a few times. The chain couples TRBV5-1 to TRBJ2-5; the D is unclear. The DNA matches TRBJ2-7 better at its end, which makes the J call doubtful. In germline, CDR1 is SGHRS, CDR2 YFSETQ. This CDR3 contains 13 residues. The CDR3 here is CASSSGLEGEQYF. As DNA, the CDR3 is TGCGCCAGCAGCTCGGGTCTAGAAGGCGAGCAGTACTTC.

This chain links TRBV5-1 with TRBJ2-4; TRBD2 agrees at 14 bases. The junction had 4 bases not matched to a gene; V was cut back by 4 bases and J by 7 bases. Germline CDR1 reads SGHRS; CDR2 reads YFSETQ. The CDR3 spans 15 residues. Written as DNA, the CDR3 is TGCGCCAGCAGCACGGGACTAGCGGGAGAGAACATTCAGTACTTC. It yields the protein CASSTGLAGENIQYF.

The V gene is TRBV12-3 or TRBV12-4, the J gene TRBJ1-5; tentatively, D is TRBD1 (6 bases). Trimming took 6 bases from V and 4 from J, leaving 13 bases between them. There are 14 residues in the CDR3. In nucleotides, the CDR3 is TGTGCCAGCAGCCATAGAGGGGGAAATCAGCCCCAGCATTTT. Its translation: CASSHRGGNQPQHF.

J is TRBJ2-1 and V is TRBV20-1; 12 bases align to TRBD2. The V segment lost 6 bases and the J segment 9 bases; nucleotides outside the gene matches: 6. The CDR3 sequence is 13 residues long. Germline V gives CDR1 DFQATT, CDR2 SNEGSKA (reference sequence). The CDR3 bases are TGCAGTGCCCTAGCGGGAGGGCTGGGTGAGCAGTTCTTC. Translation: CSALAGGLGEQFF.

The chain employs TRBV29-1 and TRBJ2-3; D gene uncertain. Germline CDR1 SQVTM, CDR2 ANQGSEA. There are 14 residues in the CDR3. Trimming shortened V by 5 bases and J by 0 bases, and 12 bases separated the two germline ends. CDR3 DNA sequence: TGCAGCGTTCTATCCCTCGCTAGCACAGATACGCAGTATTTT. It translates to CSVLSLASTDTQYF.

This clonotype came up a few times. The rearrangement joins TRBV5-1 to TRBJ2-5, with 7 bases identical to TRBD2. The CDR3 consists of 16 residues. The V and J ends lost 2 bases and 4 bases, in that order; junction bases with no gene match: 11. In germline, CDR1 is SGHRS, CDR2 YFSETQ. DNA of the CDR3: TGCGCCAGCAGCTTCGGGGGGACCAGGCAGGCAGAGACCCAGTACTTC. Protein sequence: CASSFGGTRQAETQYF.

This sequence joins TRBV6-1 and TRBJ1-1; maybe TRBD1 (6 bases). This CDR3 contains 17 residues. Looked up from germline, CDR1 is MNHNS and CDR2 is SASEGT. With 4 bases removed from V and 1 base from J, the gap between germline ends came to 19 bases. CDR3 sequence reads: CASSVAVQGLGNTEAFF. The DNA of the CDR3 is TGTGCCAGCAGTGTAGCCGTCCAGGGGTTGGGGAACACTGAAGCTTTCTTT.

This clonotype was seen only a few times. The rearrangement uses TRBV5-1 and TRBJ2-5; 10 nucleotides agree with TRBD1. V gave up 4 bases and J gave up 4 bases; unmatched junction bases: 10. Germline CDR1 reads SGHRS; CDR2 reads YFSETQ. This CDR3 comprises 16 residues. This CDR3 is CASSPGGTGEGETQYF. CDR3 DNA: TGCGCCAGCAGCCCAGGCGGGACAGGGGAAGGAGAGACCCAGTACTTC.

The chain carries TRBV12-3 or TRBV12-4 and TRBJ2-1, with 16 bases that match TRBD2. With V trimmed by 6 bases and J by 2 bases, 7 bases remained unmatched. This CDR3 spans 18 amino acids. The CDR3: CASRPGTSGGAPYNEQFF. In DNA, the CDR3 is TGTGCCAGCAGGCCCGGGACTAGCGGGGGGGCTCCCTACAATGAGCAGTTCTTC.

The chain couples TRBV6-5 to TRBJ2-5; maybe TRBD2 (7 bases). Germline CDR1 is MNHEY and CDR2 is SVGAGI. V shed 8 bases and J shed 11 bases, with 24 bases lying between them. The CDR3 totals 14 residues. Written as DNA, the CDR3 is TGTGCCAGCTCGCGAGGGGGGGAGTCGAACGGGCAGTACTTC. This gives the protein CASSRGGESNGQYF.

The chain joins TRBV10-1 to TRBJ2-2; 12 bases align to TRBD2. This CDR3 contains 19 residues. Germline CDR1 WNHNN, CDR2 SYGVQD (reference sequence). Trimming at V came to 6 bases and at J to 6 bases, leaving 17 bases not matched to a gene. CDR3 loop: CASSPDRTSGIRKAGELFF. DNA of the CDR3: TGCGCCAGCAGCCCCGATCGGACTAGCGGGATCCGGAAAGCCGGGGAGCTGTTTTTT.

The rearrangement links TRBV7-2 to TRBJ2-2, with D tentatively TRBD2 (5 bases). This CDR3 spans 13 amino acids. V lost 8 bases and J 4 bases, leaving 11 bases between the germline ends. Germline V CDR1 and CDR2: SGHTA, FQGNSA. The CDR3 DNA is TGTGCCAGCCTCCGAGGAGGCACCGGGGAGCTGTTTTTT. Its protein is CASLRGGTGELFF.